These 7 T cell receptor beta chains were all obtained from the same sample, sequenced in a study of blood T cells in healthy people across ages. A second PCR, run for about 6 to 11 cycles, used a sample-barcoded 5' primer plus a J-beta primer mix. TCRdb analysed the 5' RACE reads with MiXCR anew, one entry per CDR3 protein. The repertoire holds some 1.1 million distinct CDR3 sequences, with roughly two fifths as singletons. Material: blood. The receptors were gathered from a man in his late teens or twenties in good health.

The rearrangement joins TRBV5-1 to TRBJ1-4, with TRBD1 matching over 7 bases. V was pared by 6 bases and J by 4 bases, with 6 bases of the junction left unmatched. This CDR3 has 14 amino acids. Germline CDR1 is SGHRS and CDR2 is YFSETQ. This CDR3 is CASNPGQSNEKLFF. Here the CDR3 DNA reads TGCGCCAGCAACCCGGGACAGAGTAATGAAAAACTGTTTTTT.

A single count supports this clonotype. This chain joins TRBV20-1 and TRBJ1-3; no firm D call. The CDR3 is 15 amino acids. Germline V gene lookup returns CDR1 DFQATT and CDR2 SNEGSKA (reference sequence). The ends were cut back, 0 bases at V and 0 bases at J, with 9 bases in the middle. Here the CDR3 reads CSARDPQHSGNTIYF. In DNA form, the CDR3 reads TGCAGTGCTAGAGATCCACAGCACTCTGGAAACACCATATATTTT.

This clonotype was observed at least ten times. The CDR3 reads CASSLAPGGWYGYTF. The CDR3 nucleotides read TGTGCCAGCAGTTTAGCGCCCGGGGGCTGGTATGGCTACACCTTC. The V gene is TRBV12-3 or TRBV12-4, the J gene TRBJ1-2; TRBD1 might be the D (6 bases). The germline V and J ends were trimmed by 0 bases and 5 bases, with 13 bases remaining between them. The CDR3 totals 15 residues.

The genes are TRBV20-1 and TRBJ2-1; 7 bases are shared with TRBD1. Trimming at V came to 4 bases and at J to 12 bases, leaving 12 bases not matched to a gene. The CDR3 has 13 amino acids. Germline CDR1 DFQATT, CDR2 SNEGSKA (reference sequence). CDR3 DNA sequence: TGCAGTGCTACCGAGCCCGGACAGGAACGGCAGTTCTTC. Encoded protein: CSATEPGQERQFF.

This clonotype was seen more than once but under ten times. The chain uses TRBV4-1 and TRBJ2-7; weak D call: TRBD1 (5 bases). Germline CDR1 reads MGHRA; CDR2 reads YSYEKL. The ends were cut back, 0 bases at V and 6 bases at J, with 9 bases in the middle. The CDR3 loop spans 13 amino acids. CDR3 bases: TGCGCCAGCAGCCAAGATAAGGGGCGCGAGCAGTACTTC. This codes for CASSQDKGREQYF.

This sequence joins TRBV2 and TRBJ2-7; D remains unclear. Germline lookup yields CDR1 SNHLY and CDR2 FYNNEI. The CDR3 spans 11 residues. V lost 9 bases and J lost 1, with 7 bases in between. This chain's CDR3 is CASEQSYEQYF. In DNA form, the CDR3 reads TGTGCCAGTGAGCAGTCCTACGAGCAGTACTTC.

The chain carries TRBV7-2 and TRBJ1-1; 8 bases fit TRBD1. The length of the CDR3 is 17 residues. With 2 bases clipped from V and 0 bases from J, the junction kept 8 bases outside the gene matches. The V gene's germline CDR1 is SGHTA and CDR2 FQGNSA. The CDR3 loop reads CASSLSGTGFMNTEAFF. CDR3 DNA: TGTGCCAGCAGCTTATCCGGGACAGGCTTTATGAACACTGAAGCTTTCTTT.